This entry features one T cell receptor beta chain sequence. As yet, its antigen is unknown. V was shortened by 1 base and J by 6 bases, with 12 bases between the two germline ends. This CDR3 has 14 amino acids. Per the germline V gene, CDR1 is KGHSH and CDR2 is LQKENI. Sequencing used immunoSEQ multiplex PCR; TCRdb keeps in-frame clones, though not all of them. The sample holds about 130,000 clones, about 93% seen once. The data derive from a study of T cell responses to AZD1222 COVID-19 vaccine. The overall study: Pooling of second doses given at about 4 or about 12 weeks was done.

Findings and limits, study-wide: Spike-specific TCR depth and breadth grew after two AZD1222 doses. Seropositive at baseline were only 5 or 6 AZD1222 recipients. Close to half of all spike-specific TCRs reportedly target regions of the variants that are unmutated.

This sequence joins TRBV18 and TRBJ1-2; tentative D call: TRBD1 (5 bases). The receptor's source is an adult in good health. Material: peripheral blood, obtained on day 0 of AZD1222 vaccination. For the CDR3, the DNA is TGTGCCAGCTCACCACTTTCAGGGAAAGATGGCTACACCTTC. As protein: CASSPLSGKDGYTF.